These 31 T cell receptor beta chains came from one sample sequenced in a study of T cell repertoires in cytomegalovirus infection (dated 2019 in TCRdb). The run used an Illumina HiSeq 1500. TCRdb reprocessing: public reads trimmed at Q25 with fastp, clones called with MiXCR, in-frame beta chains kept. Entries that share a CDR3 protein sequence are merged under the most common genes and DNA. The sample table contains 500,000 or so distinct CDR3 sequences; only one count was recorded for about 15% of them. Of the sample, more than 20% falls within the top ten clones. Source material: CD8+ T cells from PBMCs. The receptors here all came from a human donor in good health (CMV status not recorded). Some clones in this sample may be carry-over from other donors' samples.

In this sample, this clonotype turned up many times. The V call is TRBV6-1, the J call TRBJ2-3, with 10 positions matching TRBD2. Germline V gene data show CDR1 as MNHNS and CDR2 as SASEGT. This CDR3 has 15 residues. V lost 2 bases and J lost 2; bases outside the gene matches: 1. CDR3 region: CASSETSGTTDTQYF. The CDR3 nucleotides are TGTGCCAGCAGTGAAACTAGCGGGACCACAGATACGCAGTATTTT.

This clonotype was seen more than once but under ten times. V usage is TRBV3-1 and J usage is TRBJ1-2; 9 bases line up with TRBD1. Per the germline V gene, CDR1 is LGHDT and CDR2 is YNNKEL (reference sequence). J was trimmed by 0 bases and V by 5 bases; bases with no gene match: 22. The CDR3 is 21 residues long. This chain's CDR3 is CASSDPPITGGAKKPNYGYTF. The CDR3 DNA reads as TGTGCCAGCAGCGACCCACCTATAACAGGGGGCGCGAAAAAACCTAACTATGGCTACACCTTC.

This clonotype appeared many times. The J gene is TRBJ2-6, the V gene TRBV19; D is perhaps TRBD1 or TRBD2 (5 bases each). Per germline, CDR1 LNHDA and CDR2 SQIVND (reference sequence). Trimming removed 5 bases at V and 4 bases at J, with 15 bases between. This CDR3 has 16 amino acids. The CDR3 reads CASSGPGTGGANVLTF. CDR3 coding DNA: TGTGCCAGTAGTGGTCCCGGGACGGGAGGGGCCAACGTCCTGACTTTC.

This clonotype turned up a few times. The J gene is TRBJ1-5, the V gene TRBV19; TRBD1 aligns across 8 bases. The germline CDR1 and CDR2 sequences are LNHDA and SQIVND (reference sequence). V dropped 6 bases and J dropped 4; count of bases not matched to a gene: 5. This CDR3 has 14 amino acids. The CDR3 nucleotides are TGTGCCAGTAGAGGCAGGGGGCTTAATCAGCCCCAGCATTTT. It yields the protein CASRGRGLNQPQHF.

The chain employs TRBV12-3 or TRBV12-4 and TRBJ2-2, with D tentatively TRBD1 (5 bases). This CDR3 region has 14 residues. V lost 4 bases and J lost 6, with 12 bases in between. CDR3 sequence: CASSSSGSAGELFF. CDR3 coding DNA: TGTGCCAGCAGTTCATCAGGGTCGGCCGGGGAGCTGTTTTTT.

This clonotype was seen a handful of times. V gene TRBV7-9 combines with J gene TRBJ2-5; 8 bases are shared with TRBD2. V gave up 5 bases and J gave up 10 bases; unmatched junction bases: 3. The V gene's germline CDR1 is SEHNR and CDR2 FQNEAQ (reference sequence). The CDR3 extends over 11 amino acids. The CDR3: CASSTGTSQYF. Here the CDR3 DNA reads TGTGCCAGCAGCACCGGGACTAGCCAGTACTTC.

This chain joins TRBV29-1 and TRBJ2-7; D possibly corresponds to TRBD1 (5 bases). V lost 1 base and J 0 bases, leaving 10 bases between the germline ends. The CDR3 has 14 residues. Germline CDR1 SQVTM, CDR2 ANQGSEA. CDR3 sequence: CSVEVTASSYEQYF. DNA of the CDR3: TGCAGCGTTGAAGTGACAGCATCCTCCTACGAGCAGTACTTC.

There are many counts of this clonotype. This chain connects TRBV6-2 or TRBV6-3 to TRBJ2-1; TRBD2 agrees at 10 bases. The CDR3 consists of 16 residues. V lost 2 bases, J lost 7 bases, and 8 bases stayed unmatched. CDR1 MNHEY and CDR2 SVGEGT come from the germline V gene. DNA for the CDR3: TGTGCCAGCAGTTACCGTCAGCGGGAGGGCCGGAATGAGCAGTTCTTC. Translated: CASSYRQREGRNEQFF.

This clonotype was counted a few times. This CDR3 reads CSASPGASGAYEQYF. CDR3 DNA: TGCAGTGCCTCCCCCGGGGCTAGCGGGGCCTACGAGCAGTACTTC. This sequence joins TRBV20-1 and TRBJ2-7, with 9 bases lining up with TRBD2. The germline V gene has CDR1 DFQATT and CDR2 SNEGSKA (reference sequence). The J segment lost 2 bases and the V segment lost 6 bases, leaving 11 bases of the junction unmatched. This CDR3 has 15 amino acids.

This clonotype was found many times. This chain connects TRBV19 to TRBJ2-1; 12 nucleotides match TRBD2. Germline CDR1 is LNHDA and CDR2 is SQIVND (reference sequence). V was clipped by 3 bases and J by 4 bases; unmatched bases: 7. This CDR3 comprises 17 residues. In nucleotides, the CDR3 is TGTGCCAGTAGTATGAGACGACTAGCGGGGGATTACAATGAGCAGTTCTTC. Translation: CASSMRRLAGDYNEQFF. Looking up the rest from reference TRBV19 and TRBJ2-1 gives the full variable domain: DGGITQSPKYLFRKEGQNVTLSCEQNLNHDAMYWYRQDPGQGLRLIYYSQIVNDFQKGDIAEGYSVSREKKESFPLTVTSAQKNPTAFYLCASSMRRLAGDYNEQFFGPGTRLTVL.

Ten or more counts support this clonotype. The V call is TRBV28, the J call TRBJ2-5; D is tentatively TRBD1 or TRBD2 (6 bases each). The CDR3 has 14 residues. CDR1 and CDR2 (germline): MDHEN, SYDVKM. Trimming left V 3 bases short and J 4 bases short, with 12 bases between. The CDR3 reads CASSLVGGRETQYF. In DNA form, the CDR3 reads TGTGCCAGCAGTTTGGTAGGGGGGAGAGAGACCCAGTACTTC. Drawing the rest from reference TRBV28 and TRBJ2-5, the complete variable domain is DVKVTQSSRYLVKRTGEKVFLECVQDMDHENMFWYRQDPGLGLRLIYFSYDVKMKEKGDIPEGYSVSREKKERFSLILESASTNQTSMYLCASSLVGGRETQYFGPGTRLLVL.

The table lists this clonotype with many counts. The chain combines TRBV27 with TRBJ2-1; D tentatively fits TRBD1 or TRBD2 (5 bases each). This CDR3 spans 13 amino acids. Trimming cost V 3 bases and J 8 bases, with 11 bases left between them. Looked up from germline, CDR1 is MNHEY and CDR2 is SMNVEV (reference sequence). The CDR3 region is CASSFTRGYEQFF. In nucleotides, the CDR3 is TGTGCCAGCAGTTTCACTAGGGGCTATGAGCAGTTCTTC.

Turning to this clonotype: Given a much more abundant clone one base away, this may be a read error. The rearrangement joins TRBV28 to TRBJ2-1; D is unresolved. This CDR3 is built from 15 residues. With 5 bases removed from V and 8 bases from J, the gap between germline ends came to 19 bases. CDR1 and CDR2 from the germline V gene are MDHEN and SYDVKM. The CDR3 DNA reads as TGTGCCAGCAGTGTGCCGGGCCCTCCAACCCATGAGCAGTTCTTC. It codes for CASSVPGPPTHEQFF. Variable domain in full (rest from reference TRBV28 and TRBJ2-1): DVKVTQSSRYLVKRTGEKVFLECVQDMDHENMFWYRQDPGLGLRLIYFSYDVKMKEKGDIPEGYSVSREKKERFSLILESASTNQTSMYLCASSVPGPPTHEQFFGPGTRLTVL.

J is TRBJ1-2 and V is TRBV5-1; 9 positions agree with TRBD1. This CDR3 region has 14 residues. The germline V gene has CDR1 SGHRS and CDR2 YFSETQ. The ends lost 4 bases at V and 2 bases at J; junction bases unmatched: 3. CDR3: CASSTGQGNYGYTF. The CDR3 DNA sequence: TGCGCCAGCAGCACCGGACAGGGGAACTATGGCTACACCTTC.

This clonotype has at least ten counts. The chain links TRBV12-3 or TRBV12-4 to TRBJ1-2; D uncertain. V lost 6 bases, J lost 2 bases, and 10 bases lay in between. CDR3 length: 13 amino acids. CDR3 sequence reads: CASRPTANYGYTF. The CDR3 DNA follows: TGTGCCAGCAGGCCGACTGCAAACTATGGCTACACCTTC.

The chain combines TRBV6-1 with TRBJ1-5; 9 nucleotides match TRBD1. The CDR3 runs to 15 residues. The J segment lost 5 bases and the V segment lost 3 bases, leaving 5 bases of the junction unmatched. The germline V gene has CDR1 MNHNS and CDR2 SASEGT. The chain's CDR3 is CASSDPGQGYQPQHF. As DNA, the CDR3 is TGTGCCAGCAGTGATCCGGGACAGGGTTATCAGCCCCAGCATTTT.

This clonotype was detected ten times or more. The CDR3 region has the DNA TGTGCCAGCAGCGGACTAGCGGGAGTTCCAGATACGCAGTATTTT. This codes for CASSGLAGVPDTQYF. The genes are TRBV11-2 and TRBJ2-3, with 13 bases identical to TRBD2. The ends lost 5 bases at V and 4 bases at J; junction bases unmatched: 3. The CDR3 is 15 residues long. Germline CDR1 SGHAT, CDR2 FQNNGV.

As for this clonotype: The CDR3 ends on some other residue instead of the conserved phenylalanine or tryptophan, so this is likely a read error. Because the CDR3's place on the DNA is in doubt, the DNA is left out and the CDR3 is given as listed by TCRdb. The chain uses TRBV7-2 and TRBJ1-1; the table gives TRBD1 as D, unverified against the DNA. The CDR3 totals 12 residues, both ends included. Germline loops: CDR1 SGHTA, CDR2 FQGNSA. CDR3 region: CASSLGGAEDFL.

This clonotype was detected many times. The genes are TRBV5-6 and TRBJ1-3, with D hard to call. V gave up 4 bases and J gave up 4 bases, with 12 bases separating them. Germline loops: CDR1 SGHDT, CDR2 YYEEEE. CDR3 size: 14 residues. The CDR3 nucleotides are TGTGCCAGCAGCGATCGGTACCTCGGAAACACCATATATTTT. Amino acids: CASSDRYLGNTIYF.

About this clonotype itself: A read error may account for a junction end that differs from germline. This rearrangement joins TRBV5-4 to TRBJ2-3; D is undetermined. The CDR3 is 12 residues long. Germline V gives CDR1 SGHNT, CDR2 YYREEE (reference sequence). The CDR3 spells CASSLTVSNQYF. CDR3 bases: TGTGCGAGCAGCTTGACCGTCAGCAATCAGTATTTT.

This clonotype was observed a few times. CDR3 loop: CASSPGLAGFRSYEQYF. The DNA for the CDR3 is TGTGCCAGCAGTCCGGGACTAGCGGGATTTCGATCCTACGAGCAGTACTTC. The chain uses TRBV28 and TRBJ2-7; 13 bases match TRBD2. Germline lookup yields CDR1 MDHEN and CDR2 SYDVKM. The length of the CDR3 is 17 residues. Losses at the gene ends were 5 bases for V and 1 base for J; bases not matched to a gene: 8.

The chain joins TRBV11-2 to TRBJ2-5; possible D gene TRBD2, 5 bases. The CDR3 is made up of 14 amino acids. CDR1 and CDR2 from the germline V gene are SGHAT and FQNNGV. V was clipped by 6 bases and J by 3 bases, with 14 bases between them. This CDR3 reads CASSGSDLEETQYF. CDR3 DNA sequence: TGTGCCAGCAGTGGGAGCGACCTCGAAGAGACCCAGTACTTC.

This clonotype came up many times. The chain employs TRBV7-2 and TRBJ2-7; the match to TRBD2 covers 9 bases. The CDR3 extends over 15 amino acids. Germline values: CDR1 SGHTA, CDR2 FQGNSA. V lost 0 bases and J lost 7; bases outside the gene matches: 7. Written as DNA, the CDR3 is TGTGCCAGCAGCTTAGCAGCGCGGGGGGGTGGTGAGCAGTACTTC. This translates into CASSLAARGGGEQYF.

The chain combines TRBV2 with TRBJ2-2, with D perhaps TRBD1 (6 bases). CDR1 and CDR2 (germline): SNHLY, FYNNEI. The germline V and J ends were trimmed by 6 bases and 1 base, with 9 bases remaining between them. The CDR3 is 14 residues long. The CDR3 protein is CASRRTVNTGELFF. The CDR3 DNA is TGTGCCAGCAGGAGGACAGTGAACACCGGGGAGCTGTTTTTT.

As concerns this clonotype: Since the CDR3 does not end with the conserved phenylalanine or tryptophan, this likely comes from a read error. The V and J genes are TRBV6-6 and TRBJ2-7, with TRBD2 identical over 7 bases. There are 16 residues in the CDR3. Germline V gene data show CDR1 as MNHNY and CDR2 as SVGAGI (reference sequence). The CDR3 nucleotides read TGTGCAAGCAGTTATCAAGGAACCCAGCGGGGCTACGAGCAGTACTTA. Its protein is CASSYQGTQRGYEQYL.

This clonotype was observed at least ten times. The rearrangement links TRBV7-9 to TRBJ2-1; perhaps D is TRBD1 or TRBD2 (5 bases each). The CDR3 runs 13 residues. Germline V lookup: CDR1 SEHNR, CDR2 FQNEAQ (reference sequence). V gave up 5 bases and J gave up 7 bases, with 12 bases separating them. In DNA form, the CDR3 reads TGTGCCAGCAGCGCCGGGACCGGGAATGAGCAGTTCTTC. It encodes CASSAGTGNEQFF.

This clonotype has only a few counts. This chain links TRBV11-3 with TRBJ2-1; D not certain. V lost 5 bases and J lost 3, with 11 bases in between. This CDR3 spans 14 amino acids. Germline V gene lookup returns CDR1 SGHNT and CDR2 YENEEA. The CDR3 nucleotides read TGTGCCAGCAGCCGCGGTAGGAACTACAATGAGCAGTTCTTC. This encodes CASSRGRNYNEQFF.

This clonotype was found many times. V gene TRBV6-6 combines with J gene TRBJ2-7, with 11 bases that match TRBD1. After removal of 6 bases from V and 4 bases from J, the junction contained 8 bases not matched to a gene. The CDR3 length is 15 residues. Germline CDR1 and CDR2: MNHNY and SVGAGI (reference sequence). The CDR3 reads CASSSGQGVSYEQYF. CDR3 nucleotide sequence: TGTGCCAGCAGCTCGGGACAGGGGGTTTCATACGAGCAGTACTTC.

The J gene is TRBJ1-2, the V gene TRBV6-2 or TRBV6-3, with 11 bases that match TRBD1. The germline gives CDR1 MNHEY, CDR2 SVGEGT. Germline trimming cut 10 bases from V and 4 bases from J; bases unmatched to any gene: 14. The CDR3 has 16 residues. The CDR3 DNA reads TGTGCCACCGTTCGATCGGGACAGGGGGTTATCTATGGCTACACCTTC. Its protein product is CATVRSGQGVIYGYTF.

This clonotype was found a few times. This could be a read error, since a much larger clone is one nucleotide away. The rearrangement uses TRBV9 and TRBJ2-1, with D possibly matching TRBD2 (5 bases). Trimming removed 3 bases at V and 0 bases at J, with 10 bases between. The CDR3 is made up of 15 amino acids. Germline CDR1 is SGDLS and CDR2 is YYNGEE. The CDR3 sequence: CASSADGDSYNEQFF. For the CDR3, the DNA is TGTGCCAGCAGCGCGGACGGGGACTCCTACAATGAGCAGTTCTTC.

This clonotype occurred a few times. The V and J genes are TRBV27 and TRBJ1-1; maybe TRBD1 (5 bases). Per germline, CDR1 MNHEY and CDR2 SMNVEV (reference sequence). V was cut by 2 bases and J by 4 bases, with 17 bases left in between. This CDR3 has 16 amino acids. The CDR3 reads CASSLNPDSPLTEAFF. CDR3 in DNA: TGTGCCAGCAGTTTAAACCCCGACAGTCCCCTCACTGAAGCTTTCTTT.